Sequencing of this TCR beta chain was carried out in a study of cytomegalovirus exposure and HLA in healthy donors. The primer mix had 60 Vbeta and 13 Jbeta primers. Only in-frame clones appear in the TCRdb table, and some are missing; sequencing was by immunoSEQ multiplex PCR. This sample carries about 160,000 clones, approximately 79% of them seen once, and the ten largest clones take 0.85% to 1%. CDR1 and CDR2 from the germline V gene are LGHNA and YSLEER. CDR3 length: 19 amino acids. As for this clone: At one end the junction does not follow the germline gene, possibly because of a read error.

The chain couples TRBV4-3 to TRBJ2-7; 9 bases agree with TRBD1. Material: PBMCs. The TCR was taken from a woman aged 50 to 65 in good health and CMV-seropositive. CDR3 coding DNA: TGCGCCAGCGGCCAAGATCTCTCCGGGACAGGGAAGCGCGGTTGGGAGCAGTACTTC. It specifies CASGQDLSGTGKRGWEQYF.